Only one count was recorded for the clone carrying this TCR beta chain. CD8 memory cells included CD45RO+ cells plus CCR7-negative CD45RA+ TemRA cells. The record originates from a study of shared clonotypes between healthy human individuals. On the study more broadly: There were three CD4 naive, three CD4 memory, two CD8 naive and one CD8 memory plates per donor.

Assay: immunoSEQ multiplex PCR; the TCRdb copy retains only in-frame clones and omits some. The sample contains under 350,000 clones, roughly 87% of which appear only once. Per the germline V gene, CDR1 is LGHNA and CDR2 is YSLEER. Trimming cost V 3 bases and J 2 bases, with 14 bases left between them. This CDR3 spans 15 amino acids. This receptor was obtained from a man between 18 and 29 years old in good health. This sequence joins TRBV4-3 and TRBJ2-7, with TRBD2 as a possible D gene (6 bases). Sequencing was done on a sample of memory CD8+ T cells sorted from blood. Subset of the sample: CD45RO+ cells pooled with CCR7-negative TemRA cells. The CDR3 loop reads CASSQDRDSTYEQYF. The CDR3 DNA follows: TGCGCCAGCAGCCAGGACCGGGACTCCACCTACGAGCAGTACTTC.